The present T cell receptor (beta chain) was sequenced within a study of shared clonotypes between healthy human individuals. Sequencing was performed with immunoSEQ multiplex PCR; in TCRdb, only in-frame clones are kept and a portion is missing. The table has millions of clones, around 93% seen once. CDR3 length: 14 residues. V lost 1 base, J lost 2 bases, and 2 bases stayed unmatched. Germline CDR1 and CDR2: SGHKS and YYEKEE (reference sequence). In the naive CD8 group, cells lacked CD45RO and were positively selected for CCR7, so terminally differentiated effector memory CD45RA+ cells were left out.

This chain connects TRBV5-5 to TRBJ2-7, with 8 bases that match TRBD2. The sample consisted of naive CD8+ T cells from PBMCs. The sequence was obtained from a man in his late teens or twenties in good health. Some clones in this sample may be carry-over from other donors' samples. CDR3 in amino acids: CASSLPGGPYEQYF. The CDR3 nucleotides read TGTGCCAGCAGCTTGCCGGGAGGGCCCTACGAGCAGTACTTC.